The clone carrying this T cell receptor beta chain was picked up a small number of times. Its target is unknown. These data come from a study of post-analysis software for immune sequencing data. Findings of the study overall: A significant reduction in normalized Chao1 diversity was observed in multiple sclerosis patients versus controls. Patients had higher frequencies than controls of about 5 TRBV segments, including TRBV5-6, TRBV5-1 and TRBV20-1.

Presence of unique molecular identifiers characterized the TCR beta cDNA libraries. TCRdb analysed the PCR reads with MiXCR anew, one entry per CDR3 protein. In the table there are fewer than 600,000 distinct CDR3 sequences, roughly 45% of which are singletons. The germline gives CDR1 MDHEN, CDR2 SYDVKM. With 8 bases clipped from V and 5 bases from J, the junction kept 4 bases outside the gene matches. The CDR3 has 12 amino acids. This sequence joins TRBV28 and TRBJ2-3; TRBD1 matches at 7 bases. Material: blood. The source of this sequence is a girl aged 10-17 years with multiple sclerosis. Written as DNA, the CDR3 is TGTGCCAGCTTATCAGGGGGAGATACGCAGTATTTT. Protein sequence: CASLSGGDTQYF.